This entry describes one T cell receptor (beta chain). What it binds is not known. The input was approximately 500 ng total RNA; TCR beta cDNA was made from it with a constant-region primer. Nested multiplex PCR, run for three rounds with slightly modified ARM-PCR, yielded TCR beta libraries. Running 9 to 11 cycles apiece, the first two PCR rounds relied on TRBV1-TRBV30 forward primers together with a C-beta reverse primer. Via MiXCR, TCRdb re-called the multiplex PCR reads, giving one row per CDR3 protein. Among 70,000 to 75,000 distinct CDR3 sequences listed, about 70% were seen once. The source of the sample is a study of tumor-infiltrating lymphocytes in primary liver carcinoma. Findings and caveats of the study: Blood trailed tumors significantly in top-250-clone fraction (p = 0.039).

For each extraction, RNA and DNA were obtained together from about 19-30 mg of unsorted bulk tissue. The V end lost 5 bases, the J end lost 7 bases, and 15 bases lay between the germline ends. The CDR3 consists of 13 residues. The germline gives CDR1 SGHTA, CDR2 FQGTGA. The sample was liver tumor tissue from sampling region 4. Described subset: tumor region T4, right-lateral pole. J is TRBJ2-7 and V is TRBV7-3; TRBD2 is a possible D gene (6 bases). This receptor was taken from a middle-aged man with primary liver carcinoma and hepatitis B virus infection. The DNA for the CDR3 is TGTGCCAGCAGCGAAGTTGCGGCGGGGGAGCAGTACTTC. Translation: CASSEVAAGEQYF. The full variable domain, in which reference TRBV7-3 and TRBJ2-7 provide the parts outside the CDR3, is GAGVSQTPSNKVTEKGKYVELRCDPISGHTALYWYRQSLGQGPEFLIYFQGTGAADDSGLPNDRFFAVRPEGSVSTLKIQRTERGDSAVYLCASSEVAAGEQYFGPGTRLTVT.